What follows describes a single T cell receptor beta chain. This sample was included in a study of blood T cell repertoires in COVID-19. TCRdb's table, derived via immunoSEQ multiplex PCR, lists solely in-frame clones and lacks some. The data show 490,000 or so clones, with roughly nine tenths seen just once and approximately 8% held by the top ten. Germline loops: CDR1 SGDLS, CDR2 YYNGEE. V was clipped by 0 bases and J by 2 bases, with 10 bases between them. This CDR3 region has 15 residues. Enrollees, about 18 to 90 years old, lived in 25 or so US areas. Cohorts were assigned according to the clinical history that participants reported.

The sequenced sample was PBMCs or T cells enriched from blood (not recorded which). The chain uses TRBV9 and TRBJ2-3; a weak D match, TRBD2 (6 bases). The receptor was derived from a woman aged 55-75 years who had recovered from COVID-19. This chain's CDR3 is CASSVEASATDTQYF. The DNA of the CDR3 is TGTGCCAGCAGCGTAGAAGCTAGCGCCACAGATACGCAGTATTTT.